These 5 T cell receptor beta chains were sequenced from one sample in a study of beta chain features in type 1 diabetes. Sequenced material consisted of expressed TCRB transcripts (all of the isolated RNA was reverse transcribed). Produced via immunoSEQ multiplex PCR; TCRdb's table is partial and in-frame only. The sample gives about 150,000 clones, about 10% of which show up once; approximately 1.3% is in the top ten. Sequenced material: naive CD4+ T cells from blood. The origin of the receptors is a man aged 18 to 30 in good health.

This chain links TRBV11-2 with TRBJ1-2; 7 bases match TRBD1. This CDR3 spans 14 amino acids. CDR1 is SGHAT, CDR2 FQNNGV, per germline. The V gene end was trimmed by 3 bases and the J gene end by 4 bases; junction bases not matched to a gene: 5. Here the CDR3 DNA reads TGTGCCAGCAGCTTTGCGGGACAGTCCTATGGCTACACCTTC. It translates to CASSFAGQSYGYTF.

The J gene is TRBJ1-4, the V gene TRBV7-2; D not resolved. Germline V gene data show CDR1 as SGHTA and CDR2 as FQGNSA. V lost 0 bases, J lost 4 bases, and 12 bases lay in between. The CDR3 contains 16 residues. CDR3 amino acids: CASSLAPAANNEKLFF. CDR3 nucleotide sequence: TGTGCCAGCAGCTTAGCGCCGGCAGCGAATAATGAAAAACTGTTTTTT.

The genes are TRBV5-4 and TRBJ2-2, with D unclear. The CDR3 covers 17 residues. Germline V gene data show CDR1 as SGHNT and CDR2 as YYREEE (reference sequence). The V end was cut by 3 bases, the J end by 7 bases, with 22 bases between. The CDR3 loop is CASSSREAHLGLGELFF. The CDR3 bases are TGTGCCAGCAGCTCCCGCGAGGCACATTTAGGCCTCGGGGAGCTGTTTTTT.

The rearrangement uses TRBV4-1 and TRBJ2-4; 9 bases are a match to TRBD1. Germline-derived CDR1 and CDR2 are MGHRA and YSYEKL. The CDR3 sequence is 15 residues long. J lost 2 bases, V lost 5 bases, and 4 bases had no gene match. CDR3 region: CASSAGQGPKNIQYF. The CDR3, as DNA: TGCGCCAGCAGCGCGGGACAGGGTCCCAAAAACATTCAGTACTTC.

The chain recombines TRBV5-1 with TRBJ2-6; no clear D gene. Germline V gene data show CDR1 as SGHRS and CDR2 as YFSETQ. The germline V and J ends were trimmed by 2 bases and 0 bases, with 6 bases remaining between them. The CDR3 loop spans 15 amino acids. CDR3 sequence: CASSFLSSGANVLTF. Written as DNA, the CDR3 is TGCGCCAGCAGCTTCCTCAGCTCTGGGGCCAACGTCCTGACTTTC.